This is a list of T cell receptor beta chains from one sample in a study of T cells after yellow fever vaccination. TCRdb processed the 5' RACE reads anew with MiXCR; each CDR3 protein has one entry. In the table there are 300,000 to 450,000 distinct CDR3 sequences, 6.2% of which are singletons. The specimen was PBMCs, collected 5 days after the yellow fever booster vaccination. These receptor sequences come from a man aged 30 to 39 who received the YFV17D yellow fever vaccine. CDR3s include the opening cysteine and the closing phenylalanine or tryptophan. The order of the fields is CDR3 protein, CDR3 DNA, D gene, clone size, V gene, J gene. The D gene is left open where the match is weak. Size is omitted from some rows. Given values are once, few, many or a class for expanded clones.

CDR3aa: CATGGTEAPNEQFF
CDR3nt: TGTGCCACCGGAGGGACCGAGGCCCCCAATGAGCAGTTCTTC
d_gene: NA
abundance: many
v_gene: TRBV24-1
j_gene: TRBJ2-1

CDR3aa: CASSISGLAPYEQYF
CDR3nt: TGTGCCAGTAGTATTTCGGGACTAGCACCCTACGAGCAGTACTTC
d_gene: TRBD2
abundance: NA
v_gene: TRBV19
j_gene: TRBJ2-7

CDR3aa: CASAGLAGRTDTQYF
CDR3nt: TGTGCCAGCGCGGGACTAGCGGGCCGCACAGATACGCAGTATTTT
d_gene: TRBD2
abundance: few
v_gene: TRBV2
j_gene: TRBJ2-3

CDR3aa: CSTSVGDRGNGELFF
CDR3nt: TGCAGCACCTCAGTGGGGGACAGGGGAAACGGGGAGCTGTTTTTT
d_gene: TRBD1
abundance: many
v_gene: TRBV29-1
j_gene: TRBJ2-2

CDR3aa: CASSPWTAAEAQYF
CDR3nt: TGTGCCAGCAGCCCATGGACAGCCGCCGAGGCCCAGTACTTC
d_gene: NA
abundance: NA
v_gene: TRBV14
j_gene: TRBJ2-5

CDR3aa: CSAQGGGRYEQYF
CDR3nt: TGCAGTGCCCAGGGCGGGGGACGGTACGAGCAGTACTTC
d_gene: TRBD2
abundance: few
v_gene: TRBV20-1
j_gene: TRBJ2-7

CDR3aa: CASSEYGVTGNEQFF
CDR3nt: TGTGCCAGCAGTGAATACGGGGTCACAGGGAATGAGCAGTTCTTC
d_gene: NA
abundance: NA
v_gene: TRBV25-1
j_gene: TRBJ2-1

CDR3aa: CSVEGTSGRVSNEQFF
CDR3nt: TGCAGCGTTGAAGGGACTAGCGGGAGGGTGTCCAATGAGCAGTTCTTC
d_gene: TRBD2
abundance: NA
v_gene: TRBV29-1
j_gene: TRBJ2-1

CDR3aa: CASSLLAVRGYEQYF
CDR3nt: TGTGCCAGCAGCCTTCTAGCAGTAAGGGGGTACGAGCAGTACTTC
d_gene: NA
abundance: many
v_gene: TRBV5-6
j_gene: TRBJ2-7

CDR3aa: CASSSGQGHADTQYF
CDR3nt: TGCGCCAGCAGCTCGGGACAGGGACACGCAGATACGCAGTATTTT
d_gene: TRBD1
abundance: many
v_gene: TRBV5-1
j_gene: TRBJ2-3